This T cell receptor (beta chain) was documented in a study of blood T cell repertoires in COVID-19. Study in general: Collection of acute and convalescent COVID-19 samples took place in the United States, Italy and Spain. The analysed material was cDNA or gDNA that came from T cells, B-cell-depleted T cells, or PBMCs.

Germline V gene sequence: CDR1 MNHEY, CDR2 SMNVEV (reference sequence). This CDR3 region has 13 residues. V lost 1 base and J lost 4, with 6 bases in between. In the source study's methods: Amplification of reference gene primers provided the estimated nucleated cell counts. Sequencing was performed with immunoSEQ multiplex PCR; in TCRdb, only in-frame clones are kept and a portion is missing. V and J calls and clone size follow that table, whereas D and trimming were derived from the DNA. The repertoire holds about 110,000 clones, with less than 80% as singletons. The chain joins TRBV27 to TRBJ2-3; D unresolved. The sample was peripheral blood. The TCR was taken from a man older than 75 with COVID-19, enrolled during active disease. CDR3 coding DNA: TGTGCCAGCAGTTTATTGGGCGCAGATACGCAGTATTTT. Translation: CASSLLGADTQYF.